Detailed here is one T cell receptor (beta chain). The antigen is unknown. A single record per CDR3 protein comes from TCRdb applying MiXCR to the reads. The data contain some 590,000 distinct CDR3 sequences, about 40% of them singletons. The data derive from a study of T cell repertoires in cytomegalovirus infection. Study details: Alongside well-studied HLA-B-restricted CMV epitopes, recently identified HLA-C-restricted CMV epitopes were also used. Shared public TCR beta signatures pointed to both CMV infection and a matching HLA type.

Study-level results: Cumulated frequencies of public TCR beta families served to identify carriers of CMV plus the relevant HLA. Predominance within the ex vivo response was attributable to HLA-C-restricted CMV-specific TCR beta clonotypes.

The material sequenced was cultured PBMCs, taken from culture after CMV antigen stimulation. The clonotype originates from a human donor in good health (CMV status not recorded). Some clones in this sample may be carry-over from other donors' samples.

CDR3 sequence reads: CASSLDRGGHEQYF. In DNA form, the CDR3 reads TGTGCCAGCAGCTTAGACAGGGGAGGTCACGAGCAGTACTTC. The rearrangement uses TRBV7-2 and TRBJ2-7, with D possibly being TRBD1 (7 bases). Germline V lookup: CDR1 SGHTA, CDR2 FQGNSA. The CDR3 has 14 amino acids. The ends were cut back, 1 base at V and 5 bases at J, with 12 bases in the middle.